Each of the 26 T cell receptor beta chains below was sequenced from the same sample in a study of blood T cell repertoires in COVID-19. The table came from immunoSEQ multiplex PCR; TCRdb's copy has only in-frame clones and leaves some out. Of about 300,000 clones in the sample, around four fifths were seen once. The material sequenced was peripheral blood. The source is a woman aged 50 to 60 with acute or convalescent COVID-19.

This chain joins TRBV19 and TRBJ1-2; 7 nucleotides line up with TRBD1. The CDR3 is 12 amino acids. Looked up from germline, CDR1 is LNHDA and CDR2 is SQIVND (reference sequence). The trim removed 5 bases at V and 3 bases at J, leaving 0 bases unmatched. CDR3 sequence: CASSDRDYGYTF. The CDR3 DNA is TGTGCCAGTAGTGACAGGGACTATGGCTACACCTTC.

The chain joins TRBV5-1 to TRBJ1-1, with D hard to call. CDR1 and CDR2 from the germline V gene are SGHRS and YFSETQ. The CDR3 length is 16 residues. Trimming pared 0 bases from V and 1 base from J, leaving 13 bases between. The CDR3 nucleotides are TGCGCCAGCAGCTTGGCTCTCAGCGGTAAGAACACTGAAGCTTTCTTT. Translation gives CASSLALSGKNTEAFF.

The table lists this clone with a count of one. The chain employs TRBV7-8 and TRBJ2-1, with a tentative D call TRBD2 (5 bases). V dropped 6 bases and J dropped 0 bases, with 9 bases sitting between them. The length of the CDR3 is 14 residues. The germline CDR1 and CDR2 sequences are SGHVS and FQNEAQ. In DNA form, the CDR3 reads TGTGCCAGCAGGTCCGACTACTCCTACAATGAGCAGTTCTTC. Protein sequence: CASRSDYSYNEQFF.

CDR3 bases: TGTGCCAGTAGTAGTGCGGGGACAGGGGGAGCTAATGAAAAACTGTTTTTT. Translating gives CASSSAGTGGANEKLFF. The chain links TRBV19 to TRBJ1-4; 11 nucleotides agree with TRBD1. Germline CDR1 reads LNHDA; CDR2 reads SQIVND (reference sequence). This CDR3 is 17 amino acids long. V trimming: 4 bases; J trimming: 3 bases; junction bases outside the gene matches: 7.

V usage is TRBV6-5 and J usage is TRBJ2-2, with TRBD2 identical over 7 bases. This CDR3 has 15 amino acids. CDR1 is MNHEY and CDR2 is SVGAGI in the germline V gene. J gave up 4 bases and V 8 bases, and 10 bases lay outside the gene matches. CDR3: CASGRAGRGTGELFF. CDR3 DNA sequence: TGTGCCAGCGGGAGGGCAGGGAGAGGCACCGGGGAGCTGTTTTTT.

The chain employs TRBV25-1 and TRBJ1-4; D not certain. The germline gives CDR1 MGHDK, CDR2 SYGVNS. Trimming stripped 7 bases from V and 0 bases from J, with 9 bases between. The CDR3 is 14 amino acids. For the CDR3, the DNA is TGTGCCAGCACCGAGGAGGCAACTAATGAAAAACTGTTTTTT. Its translation is CASTEEATNEKLFF.

The V call is TRBV5-6, the J call TRBJ2-7, with TRBD2 matching over 7 bases. CDR1 is SGHDT, CDR2 YYEEEE, per germline. V was pared by 0 bases and J by 0 bases, with 3 bases of the junction left unmatched. This CDR3 has 15 amino acids. The CDR3, as DNA: TGTGCCAGCAGCTTGGTGGGGGGGAGCTCCTACGAGCAGTACGTC. Residues: CASSLVGGSSYEQYV.

This clone was seen once. The chain recombines TRBV9 with TRBJ1-1, with 9 bases fitting TRBD1. CDR1 is SGDLS and CDR2 is YYNGEE in the germline V gene. Trimming cost V 3 bases and J 6 bases; bases outside gene matches: 6. The CDR3 length is 14 residues. In DNA form, the CDR3 reads TGTGCCAGCAGCGCGGGACAGGGTCTCGCTGAAGCTTTCTTT. Translated, it gives CASSAGQGLAEAFF.

This clone showed up just a few times. The J gene is TRBJ1-5, the V gene TRBV7-8; D perhaps matches TRBD1 (6 bases). With 1 base removed from V and 6 bases from J, the gap between germline ends came to 13 bases. The CDR3 spans 15 residues. Germline V CDR1 and CDR2: SGHVS, FQNEAQ. This CDR3 reads CASSLVQGLGQPQHF. The CDR3 DNA sequence: TGTGCCAGCAGCTTAGTACAGGGTCTGGGTCAGCCCCAGCATTTT.

Notes on this clone: A much larger clone is a single base away; this may be a read error. The chain links TRBV30 to TRBJ2-5; the D gene is possibly TRBD2 (5 bases). From germline, CDR1 is GTSNPN and CDR2 SVGIG (reference sequence). There are 13 residues in the CDR3. V lost 2 bases and J 5 bases, leaving 12 bases between the germline ends. The CDR3 coding sequence is TGTGCCTGGAGTCGACGGGGAGTGGAGACCCAGTACTTC. This sequence encodes CAWSRRGVETQYF.

This clone was observed a single time. J is TRBJ2-1 and V is TRBV12-3 or TRBV12-4, with D possibly TRBD2 on 6 matching bases. There are 13 residues in the CDR3. V lost 1 base and J lost 9, with 10 bases in between. In DNA, the CDR3 is TGTGCCAGCAGTTTAGGGAGGGGATCTGAGCAGTTCTTC. Its protein is CASSLGRGSEQFF.

The chain recombines TRBV27 with TRBJ1-5, with 8 positions matching TRBD1. The CDR3 runs to 15 residues. V dropped 5 bases and J dropped 11; count of bases not matched to a gene: 14. Germline values: CDR1 MNHEY, CDR2 SMNVEV (reference sequence). In DNA form, the CDR3 reads TGTGCCAGCAGTCTCAAAGGACAGGGTTCCTTTTCCCAGCATTTT. This encodes CASSLKGQGSFSQHF.

The rearrangement uses TRBV11-2 and TRBJ1-2, with D unclear. V dropped 5 bases and J dropped 4 bases, with 11 bases sitting between them. Germline V gives CDR1 SGHAT, CDR2 FQNNGV. The CDR3 contains 13 residues. The DNA for the CDR3 is TGTGCCAGCAGCCTAAGTCTTACCTATGGCTACACCTTC. Translated, it gives CASSLSLTYGYTF.

Of note for this clone: Other DNA sequences in the sample encode the same CDR3. V usage is TRBV6-5 and J usage is TRBJ1-1; D is undetermined. The CDR3 loop spans 14 amino acids. The V end was cut by 0 bases, the J end by 1 base, with 6 bases between. CDR1 is MNHEY, CDR2 SVGAGI, per germline. The CDR3 sequence is CASSYSPGNTEAFF. The CDR3 DNA is TGTGCCAGCAGTTACTCGCCCGGGAACACTGAAGCTTTCTTT.

The J gene is TRBJ1-5, the V gene TRBV3-1 (or the pseudogene TRBV3-2), with D possibly TRBD1 on 6 matching bases. CDR3 length: 13 residues. V lost 4 bases to trimming and J lost 9 bases, with 13 bases between them. CDR1 is LGHDT and CDR2 is YNNKEL in the germline V gene (reference sequence). The CDR3 nucleotides are TGTGCCAGCAGCCCTGACAGGCACTCGCCCCAGCATTTT. Translation: CASSPDRHSPQHF.

CDR3 bases: TGTGCCAGCAGCTTAATGGAGGGGACTGAAGCTTTCTTT. As protein: CASSLMEGTEAFF. The chain couples TRBV7-8 to TRBJ1-1; a possible D gene is TRBD1 (5 bases). Trimming pared 2 bases from V and 5 bases from J, leaving 9 bases between. CDR1 is SGHVS, CDR2 FQNEAQ, per germline. The CDR3 contains 13 residues.

This clone was recorded only once. This chain uses TRBV19 with TRBJ1-4, with 8 bases aligning to TRBD1. The CDR3 is 14 amino acids. The V gene's germline CDR1 is LNHDA and CDR2 SQIVND (reference sequence). The trim removed 2 bases at V and 11 bases at J, leaving 7 bases unmatched. CDR3: CASSIRDRSWKLFF. CDR3 nucleotide sequence: TGTGCCAGTAGTATAAGGGACAGGTCGTGGAAACTGTTTTTT. The full variable domain, with the rest looked up from reference TRBV19 and TRBJ1-4, is DGGITQSPKYLFRKEGQNVTLSCEQNLNHDAMYWYRQDPGQGLRLIYYSQIVNDFQKGDIAEGYSVSREKKESFPLTVTSAQKNPTAFYLCASSIRDRSWKLFFGSGTQLSVL.

The chain links TRBV20-1 to TRBJ1-1; weak D call: TRBD1 (6 bases). This CDR3 spans 11 amino acids. V lost 7 bases to trimming and J lost 4 bases, with 10 bases between them. CDR1 and CDR2 (germline): DFQATT, SNEGSKA (reference sequence). The CDR3 is CSGQGSTEAFF. CDR3 sequence (DNA): TGCAGTGGTCAGGGGAGCACTGAAGCTTTCTTT.

Notes on this clone: Other DNA sequences within the sample encode an identical CDR3. V is TRBV5-5 and J is TRBJ1-1; 8 nucleotides align to TRBD1. V lost 4 bases to trimming and J lost 0 bases; unmatched junction nucleotides: 8. Germline V gene data show CDR1 as SGHKS and CDR2 as YYEKEE (reference sequence). CDR3 size: 16 residues. The CDR3, as DNA: TGTGCCAGCAGCCCTTCGACAGGGGCCATGAACACTGAAGCTTTCTTT. Protein: CASSPSTGAMNTEAFF.

J is TRBJ2-1 and V is TRBV2; D gene uncertain. CDR1 and CDR2 (germline): SNHLY, FYNNEI. The CDR3 sequence is 12 residues long. Between the trimmed V and J ends, which lost 2 bases and 12 bases, there was a span of 11 bases. The CDR3: CASSESARGQFF. The CDR3 bases are TGTGCCAGCAGTGAATCGGCTAGAGGGCAGTTCTTC.

The rearrangement joins TRBV7-9 to TRBJ2-5; TRBD2 agrees at 7 bases. Germline assignment: CDR1 SEHNR and CDR2 FQNEAQ (reference sequence). The CDR3 spans 17 residues. J was trimmed by 5 bases and V by 5 bases; bases with no gene match: 17. In DNA, the CDR3 is TGTGCCAGCAGCCCACGGGGCCTGGCGGGAGAAGGGGAGACCCAGTACTTC. Protein: CASSPRGLAGEGETQYF. Full variable domain (missing parts from reference TRBV7-9 and TRBJ2-5): DTGVSQNPRHKITKRGQNVTFRCDPISEHNRLYWYRQTLGQGPEFLTYFQNEAQLEKSRLLSDRFSAERPKGSFSTLEIQRTEQGDSAMYLCASSPRGLAGEGETQYFGPGTRLLVL.

V is TRBV7-2 and J is TRBJ1-4; TRBD1 agrees at 7 bases. V shed 1 base, J shed 4 bases, and the junction held 3 bases outside the gene matches. This CDR3 region has 15 residues. The V gene's germline CDR1 is SGHTA and CDR2 FQGNSA. As DNA, the CDR3 is TGTGCCAGCAGCTTAGTCGGACAGGTTAATGAAAAACTGTTTTTT. Encoded protein: CASSLVGQVNEKLFF.

Notes on this clone: Other nucleotide sequences from this sample produce the same CDR3. J is TRBJ2-3 and V is TRBV7-3; weak D call: TRBD2 (6 bases). V dropped 0 bases and J dropped 0 bases, with 7 bases sitting between them. Germline V gene sequence: CDR1 SGHTA, CDR2 FQGTGA. CDR3 size: 15 residues. The CDR3 bases are TGTGCCAGCAGCTTAACTAGCGGAAGCACAGATACGCAGTATTTT. Translation gives CASSLTSGSTDTQYF.

The V gene is TRBV14, the J gene TRBJ1-6; 9 bases match TRBD1. Germline-derived CDR1 and CDR2 are SGHDN and FVKESK. This CDR3 is built from 16 residues. The V and J ends lost 0 bases and 7 bases, in that order; junction bases with no gene match: 4. The CDR3 reads CASSQDPDRGNSPLHF. The CDR3 coding sequence is TGTGCCAGCAGCCAAGATCCGGACAGGGGAAATTCACCCCTCCACTTT.

This chain joins TRBV6-1 and TRBJ2-2; no definite D call. V was shortened by 4 bases and J by 0 bases, with 12 bases between the two germline ends. CDR1 is MNHNS and CDR2 is SASEGT in the germline V gene. The CDR3 consists of 16 residues. CDR3 nucleotide sequence: TGTGCCAGCAGTGTCCCCATAAGCCCGAACACCGGGGAGCTGTTTTTT. This encodes CASSVPISPNTGELFF.

This rearrangement joins TRBV24-1 to TRBJ2-1, with TRBD2 identical over 9 bases. Germline-derived CDR1 and CDR2 are KGHDR and SFDVKD. The CDR3 has 16 amino acids. Trimming at V came to 1 base and at J to 4 bases, leaving 4 bases not matched to a gene. The CDR3 DNA follows: TGTGCCACCAGTGATTTAGGGCGGGGGGGTTACAATGAGCAGTTCTTC. Residues: CATSDLGRGGYNEQFF.